Listed here is a single T cell receptor (beta chain). This sample was taken from a study of blood T cell repertoires in COVID-19. At the level of the study: Italy, Spain and the United States were the sources of the convalescent and acute COVID-19 samples. Sample material is recorded as cDNA or gDNA derived from T cells, B-cell-depleted T cells, or PBMCs.

In the original processing: Amplifying reference gene primers gave estimates of nucleated cell counts. Sequencing used immunoSEQ multiplex PCR; TCRdb keeps in-frame clones, though not all of them. V and J calls and clone size are given by that table; D and trimming were obtained from the DNA. The repertoire holds roughly 300,000 clones, under 90% seen once, with about 2.9% in the top ten. The V gene's germline CDR1 is SGHNT and CDR2 YYREEE (reference sequence). Unmatched junction bases numbered 5, after V lost 4 bases and J lost 3 bases. The CDR3 totals 16 residues. The V gene is TRBV5-4, the J gene TRBJ2-3, with 13 positions matching TRBD2. The sequence derives from a woman aged 55 to 70 with active or convalescent COVID-19. The specimen was peripheral blood. This CDR3 is CASSLPTSGGTDTQYF. For the CDR3, the DNA is TGTGCCAGCAGCCTTCCGACTAGCGGGGGGACAGATACGCAGTATTTT.